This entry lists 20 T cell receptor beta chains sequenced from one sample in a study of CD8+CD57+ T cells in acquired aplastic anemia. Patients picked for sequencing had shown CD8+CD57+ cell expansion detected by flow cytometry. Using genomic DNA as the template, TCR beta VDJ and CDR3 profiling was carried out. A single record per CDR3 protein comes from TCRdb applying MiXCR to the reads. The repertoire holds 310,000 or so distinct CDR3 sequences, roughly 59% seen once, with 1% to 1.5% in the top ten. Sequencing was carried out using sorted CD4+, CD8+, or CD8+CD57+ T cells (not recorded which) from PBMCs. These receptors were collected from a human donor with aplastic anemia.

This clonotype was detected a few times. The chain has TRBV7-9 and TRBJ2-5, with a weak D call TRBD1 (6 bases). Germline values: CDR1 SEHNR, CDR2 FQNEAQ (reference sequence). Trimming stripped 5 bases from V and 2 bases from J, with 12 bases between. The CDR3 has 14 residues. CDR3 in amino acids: CASSPGQLQETQYF. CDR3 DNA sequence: TGTGCCAGCAGCCCTGGACAGCTACAAGAGACCCAGTACTTC. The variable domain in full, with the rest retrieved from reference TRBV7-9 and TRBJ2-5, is DTGVSQNPRHKITKRGQNVTFRCDPISEHNRLYWYRQTLGQGPEFLTYFQNEAQLEKSRLLSDRFSAERPKGSFSTLEIQRTEQGDSAMYLCASSPGQLQETQYFGPGTRLLVL.

CDR3 sequence: CSARTLGTSGGMQETQYF. For the CDR3, the DNA is TGCAGTGCTAGGACATTAGGGACTAGCGGGGGGATGCAAGAGACCCAGTACTTC. The chain links TRBV20-1 to TRBJ2-5, with 15 bases that match TRBD2. CDR1 is DFQATT, CDR2 SNEGSKA, per germline (reference sequence). The CDR3 contains 18 residues. V gave up 3 bases and J gave up 2 bases; unmatched junction bases: 10.

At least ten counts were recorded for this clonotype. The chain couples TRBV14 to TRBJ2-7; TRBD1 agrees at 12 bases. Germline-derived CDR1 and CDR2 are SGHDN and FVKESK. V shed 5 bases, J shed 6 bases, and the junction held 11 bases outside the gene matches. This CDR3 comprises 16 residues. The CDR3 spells CASSSRKGTGGSEQYF. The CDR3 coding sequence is TGTGCCAGCAGCTCAAGAAAAGGGACAGGGGGCTCCGAGCAGTACTTC.

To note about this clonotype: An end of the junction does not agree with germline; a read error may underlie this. Here the CDR3 reads CASSLSSAEKLFF. CDR3 nucleotide sequence: TGTGCTAGCAGCTTGAGTTCGGCTGAAAAACTGTTTTTT. The genes are TRBV7-7 and TRBJ1-4; no clear D gene. CDR3 length: 13 residues. Germline CDR1 reads SSHAT; CDR2 reads FNYEAQ (reference sequence).

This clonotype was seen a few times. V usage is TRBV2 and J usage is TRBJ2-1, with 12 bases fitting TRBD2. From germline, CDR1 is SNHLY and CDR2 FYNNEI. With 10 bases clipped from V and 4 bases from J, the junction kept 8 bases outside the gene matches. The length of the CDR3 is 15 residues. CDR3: CATTSGTSGYNEQFF. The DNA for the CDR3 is TGTGCCACTACTAGCGGGACTAGCGGGTACAATGAGCAGTTCTTC.

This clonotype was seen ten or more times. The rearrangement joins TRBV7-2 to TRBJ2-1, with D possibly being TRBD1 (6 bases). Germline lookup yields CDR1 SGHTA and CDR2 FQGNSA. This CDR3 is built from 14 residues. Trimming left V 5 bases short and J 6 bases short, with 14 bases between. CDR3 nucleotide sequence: TGTGCCAGCAGCCCGACAGGATCCCTCAATGAGCAGTTCTTC. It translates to CASSPTGSLNEQFF. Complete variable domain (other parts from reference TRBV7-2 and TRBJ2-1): GAGVSQSPSNKVTEKGKDVELRCDPISGHTALYWYRQSLGQGLEFLIYFQGNSAPDKSGLPSDRFSAERTGGSVSTLTIQRTQQEDSAVYLCASSPTGSLNEQFFGPGTRLTVL.

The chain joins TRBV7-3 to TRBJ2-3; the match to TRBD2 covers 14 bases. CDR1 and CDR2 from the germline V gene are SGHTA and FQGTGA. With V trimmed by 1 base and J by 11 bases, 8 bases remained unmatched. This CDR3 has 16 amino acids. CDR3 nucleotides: TGTGCCAGCAGCTTAATGGGACTAGCGGGGGCAAATGAGCAGTATTTT. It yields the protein CASSLMGLAGANEQYF.

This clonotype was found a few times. CDR3 protein: CASSYGQGSGTKNIQYF. DNA of the CDR3: TGTGCCAGCAGTTACGGACAGGGATCCGGTACCAAAAACATTCAGTACTTC. The chain links TRBV6-5 to TRBJ2-4; the match to TRBD1 covers 8 bases. The CDR3 is 17 residues long. CDR1 MNHEY and CDR2 SVGAGI come from the germline V gene. Unmatched junction bases numbered 8, after V lost 2 bases and J lost 2 bases.

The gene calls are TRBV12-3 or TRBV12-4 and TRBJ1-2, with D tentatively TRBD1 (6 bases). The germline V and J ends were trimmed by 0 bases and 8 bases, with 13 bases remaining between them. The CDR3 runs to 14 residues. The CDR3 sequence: CASSLAGGDSGYTF. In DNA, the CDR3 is TGTGCCAGCAGTTTAGCGGGGGGCGACTCGGGCTACACCTTC.

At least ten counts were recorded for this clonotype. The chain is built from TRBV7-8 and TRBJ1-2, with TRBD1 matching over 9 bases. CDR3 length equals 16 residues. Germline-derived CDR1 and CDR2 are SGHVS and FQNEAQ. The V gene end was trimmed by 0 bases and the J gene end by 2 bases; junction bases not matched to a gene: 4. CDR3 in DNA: TGTGCCAGCAGCTTAGCCGGACAGGGGCGGAACTATGGCTACACCTTC. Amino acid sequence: CASSLAGQGRNYGYTF.

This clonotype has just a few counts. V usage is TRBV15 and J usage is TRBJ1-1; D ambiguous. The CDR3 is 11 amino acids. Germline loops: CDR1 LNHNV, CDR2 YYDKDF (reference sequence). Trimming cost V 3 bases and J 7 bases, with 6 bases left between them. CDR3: CATSSGVEAFF. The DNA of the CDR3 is TGTGCCACCAGCAGCGGGGTTGAAGCTTTCTTT.

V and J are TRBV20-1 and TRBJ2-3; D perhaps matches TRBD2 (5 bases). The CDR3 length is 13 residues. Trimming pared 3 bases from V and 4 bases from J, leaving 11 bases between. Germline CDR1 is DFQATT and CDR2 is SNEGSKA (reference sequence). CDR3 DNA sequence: TGCAGTGCTAGGGGGAGCGGAGCAGATACGCAGTATTTT. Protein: CSARGSGADTQYF.

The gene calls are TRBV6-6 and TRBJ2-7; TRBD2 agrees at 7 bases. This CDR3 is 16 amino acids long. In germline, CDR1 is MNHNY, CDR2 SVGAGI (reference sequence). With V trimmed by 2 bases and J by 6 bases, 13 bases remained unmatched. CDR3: CASSYGRWSGGREQYF. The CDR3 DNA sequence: TGTGCCAGCAGTTACGGTCGCTGGTCGGGGGGACGCGAGCAGTACTTC.

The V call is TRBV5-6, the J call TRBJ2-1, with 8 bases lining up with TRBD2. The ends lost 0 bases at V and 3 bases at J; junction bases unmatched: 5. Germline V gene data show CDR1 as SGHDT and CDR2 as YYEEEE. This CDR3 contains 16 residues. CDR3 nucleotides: TGTGCCAGCAGCTTGGTTACTAGCGGTGTCTACAATGAGCAGTTCTTC. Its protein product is CASSLVTSGVYNEQFF.

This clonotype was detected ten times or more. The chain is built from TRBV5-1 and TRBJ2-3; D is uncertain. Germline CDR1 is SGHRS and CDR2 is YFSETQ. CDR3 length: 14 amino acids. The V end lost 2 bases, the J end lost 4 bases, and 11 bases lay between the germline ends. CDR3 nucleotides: TGCGCCAGCAGCTTAACCAGACCCCCAGATACGCAGTATTTT. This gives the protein CASSLTRPPDTQYF.

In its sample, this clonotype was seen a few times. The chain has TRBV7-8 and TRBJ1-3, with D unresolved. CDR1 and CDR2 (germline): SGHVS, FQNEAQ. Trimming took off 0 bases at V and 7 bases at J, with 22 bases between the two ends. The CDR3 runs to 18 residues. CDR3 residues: CASSLAGLDLARRNTIYF. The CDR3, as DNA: TGTGCCAGCAGCTTAGCTGGGTTAGATCTCGCTCGGCGGAACACCATATATTTT. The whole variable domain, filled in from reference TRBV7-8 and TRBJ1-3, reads GAGVSQSPRYKVAKRGQDVALRCDPISGHVSLFWYQQALGQGPEFLTYFQNEAQLDKSGLPSDRFFAERPEGSVSTLKIQRTQQEDSAVYLCASSLAGLDLARRNTIYFGEGSWLTVV.

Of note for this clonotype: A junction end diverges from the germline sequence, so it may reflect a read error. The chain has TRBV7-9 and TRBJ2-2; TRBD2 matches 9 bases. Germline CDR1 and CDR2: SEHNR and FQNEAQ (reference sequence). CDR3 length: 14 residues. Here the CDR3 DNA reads TGTGCCGGCAGCCTTAGCGGGGGAACCGGGGAGCTGTTTTTT. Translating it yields CAGSLSGGTGELFF.

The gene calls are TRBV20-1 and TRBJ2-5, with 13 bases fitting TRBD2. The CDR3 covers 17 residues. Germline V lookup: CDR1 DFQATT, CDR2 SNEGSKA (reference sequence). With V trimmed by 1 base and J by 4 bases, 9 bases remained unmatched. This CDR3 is CSARAGLAGDLSETQYF. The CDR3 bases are TGCAGTGCTAGAGCAGGACTAGCGGGAGATCTCTCAGAGACCCAGTACTTC.

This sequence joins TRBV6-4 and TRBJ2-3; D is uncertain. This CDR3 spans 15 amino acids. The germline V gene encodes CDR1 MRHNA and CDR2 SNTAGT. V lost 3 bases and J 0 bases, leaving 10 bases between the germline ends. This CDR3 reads CASSEDGASTDTQYF. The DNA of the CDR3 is TGTGCCAGCAGTGAGGACGGAGCTAGCACAGATACGCAGTATTTT.

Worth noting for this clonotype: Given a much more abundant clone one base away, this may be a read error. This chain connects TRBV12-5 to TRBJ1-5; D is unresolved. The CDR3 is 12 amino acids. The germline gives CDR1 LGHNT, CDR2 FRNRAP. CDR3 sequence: CATSNSGQPQHF. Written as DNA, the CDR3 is TGTGCCACCAGTAACAGTGGGCAGCCCCAGCATTTT.